This TCR beta chain was sequenced during a study of blood T cell repertoires in COVID-19. Turning to the study itself: The analysed material was cDNA or gDNA that came from T cells, B-cell-depleted T cells, or PBMCs.

Original analysis: Reference gene primer amplification gave estimated nucleated cell counts. Assay: immunoSEQ multiplex PCR; the TCRdb copy retains only in-frame clones and omits some. The V and J calls and clone size are taken from that table; D and trimming were inferred from the DNA. The sample gives roughly 150,000 clones, 82% of which show up once; about 10% is in the top ten. CDR3 length: 12 residues. Germline V lookup: CDR1 MNHEY, CDR2 SMNVEV (reference sequence). V lost 9 bases and J 0 bases, leaving 8 bases between the germline ends. The V gene is TRBV27, the J gene TRBJ1-2, with D perhaps matching TRBD1 (5 bases). This sequence originates from an elderly woman with active or convalescent COVID-19. Sequencing was performed on peripheral blood. For the CDR3, the DNA is TGTGCCAGACAGGATCCTAACTATGGCTACACCTTC. Translated: CARQDPNYGYTF.